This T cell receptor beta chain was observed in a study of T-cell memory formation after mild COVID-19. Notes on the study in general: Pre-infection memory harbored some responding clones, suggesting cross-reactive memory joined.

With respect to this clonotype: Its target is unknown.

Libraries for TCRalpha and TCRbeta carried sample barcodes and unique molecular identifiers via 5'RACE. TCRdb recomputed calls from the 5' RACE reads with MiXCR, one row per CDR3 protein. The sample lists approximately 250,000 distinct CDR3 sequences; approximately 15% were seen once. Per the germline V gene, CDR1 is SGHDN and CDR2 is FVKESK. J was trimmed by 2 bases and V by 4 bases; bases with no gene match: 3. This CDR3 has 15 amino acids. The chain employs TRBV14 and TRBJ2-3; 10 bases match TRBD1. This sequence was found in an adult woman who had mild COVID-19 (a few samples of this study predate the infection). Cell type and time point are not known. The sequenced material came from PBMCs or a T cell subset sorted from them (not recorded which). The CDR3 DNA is TGTGCCAGCAGCCCACGACAGGGGGCCACAGATACGCAGTATTTT. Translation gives CASSPRQGATDTQYF.